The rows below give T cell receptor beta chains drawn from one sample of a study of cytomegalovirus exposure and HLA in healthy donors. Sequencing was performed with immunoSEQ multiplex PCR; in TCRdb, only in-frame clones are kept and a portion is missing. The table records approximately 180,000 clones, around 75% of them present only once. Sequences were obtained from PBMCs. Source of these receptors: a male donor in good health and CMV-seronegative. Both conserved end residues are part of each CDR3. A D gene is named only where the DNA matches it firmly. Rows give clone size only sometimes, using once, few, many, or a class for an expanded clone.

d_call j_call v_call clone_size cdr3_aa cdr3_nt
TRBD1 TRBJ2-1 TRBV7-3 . CASSHPGQGANEQFF TGTGCCAGCAGCCATCCGGGACAGGGCGCCAATGAGCAGTTCTTC
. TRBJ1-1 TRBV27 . CASNYLPEVAVGEAFF TGTGCCAGCAACTACCTTCCCGAGGTAGCCGTCGGGGAAGCTTTCTTT
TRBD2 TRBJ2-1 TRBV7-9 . CASSSSSGRPQGNEQFF TGTGCCAGCAGCTCCTCTAGCGGGAGGCCTCAAGGGAATGAGCAGTTCTTC
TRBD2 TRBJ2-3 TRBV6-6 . CASSSLAGGADTQYF TGTGCCAGCAGTTCCCTAGCGGGGGGGGCAGATACGCAGTATTTT
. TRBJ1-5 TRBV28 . CASSTNTVQPQHF TGTGCCAGCAGTACCAATACAGTTCAGCCCCAGCATTTT
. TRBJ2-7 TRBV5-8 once CASSFGHEQYF TGTGCCAGCAGCTTTGGCCACGAGCAGTACTTC
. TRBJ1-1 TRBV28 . CASSSAGYTEAFF TGTGCCAGCAGTTCCGCGGGATACACTGAAGCTTTCTTT
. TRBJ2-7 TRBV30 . CAWSEDTYEQYF TGTGCCTGGAGTGAGGACACTTACGAGCAGTACTTC
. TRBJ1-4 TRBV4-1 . CASSQGTTATNEKLFF TGCGCCAGCAGCCAAGGGACAACCGCAACTAATGAAAAACTGTTTTTT
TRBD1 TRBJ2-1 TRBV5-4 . CASSSLDWDSSYNEQFF TGTGCCAGCAGCTCATTGGACTGGGACAGCTCCTACAATGAGCAGTTCTTC
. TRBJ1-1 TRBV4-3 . CASSRTTNTEAFF TGCGCCAGCAGCCGGACAACGAACACTGAAGCTTTCTTT
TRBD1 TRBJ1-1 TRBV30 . CAWSAQGALSAFF TGTGCCTGGAGTGCCCAGGGGGCGTTATCAGCTTTCTTT
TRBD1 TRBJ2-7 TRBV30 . CALDRGGHEQYF TGTGCCTTGGACAGGGGAGGCCACGAGCAGTACTTC
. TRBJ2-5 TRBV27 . CASSLKGYQETQYF TGTGCCAGCAGTTTGAAGGGGTACCAAGAGACCCAGTACTTC
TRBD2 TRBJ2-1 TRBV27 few CASSSGTSGSNEQFF TGTGCCAGCAGTTCCGGGACTAGCGGGAGCAATGAGCAGTTCTTC
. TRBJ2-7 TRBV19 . CASSWGPHSSYEQYF TGTGCCAGTAGTTGGGGGCCCCATTCCTCCTACGAGCAGTACTTC
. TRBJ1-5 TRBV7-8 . CASSLGRGRGNQPQHF TGTGCCAGCAGCTTAGGGAGGGGTCGGGGCAATCAGCCCCAGCATTTT
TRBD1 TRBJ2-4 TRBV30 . CAWSMKGATKNIQYF TGTGCCTGGAGCATGAAGGGGGCTACCAAAAACATTCAGTACTTC
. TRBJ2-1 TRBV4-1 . CASSQDRGSSSYNEQFF TGCGCCAGCAGCCAAGACAGGGGATCGAGCTCCTACAATGAGCAGTTCTTC
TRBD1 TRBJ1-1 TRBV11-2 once CASSPIPGGGNTEAFF TGTGCCAGCAGCCCGATCCCAGGGGGTGGGAACACTGAAGCTTTCTTT
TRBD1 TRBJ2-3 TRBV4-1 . CASSQGQGISTDTQYF TGCGCCAGCAGCCAAGGACAGGGTATTTCCACAGATACGCAGTATTTT
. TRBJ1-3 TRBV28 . CASSLSAGNTIYF TGTGCCAGCAGTTTGAGTGCTGGAAACACCATATATTTT
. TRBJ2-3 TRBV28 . CATNTPPTDTQYF TGTGCCACCAACACGCCGCCCACAGATACGCAGTATTTT
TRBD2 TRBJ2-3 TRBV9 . CASSVEGTSLSTDTQYF TGTGCCAGCAGCGTAGAGGGGACTAGCCTGAGCACAGATACGCAGTATTTT
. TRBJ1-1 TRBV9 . CASSAGVGTEAFF TGTGCCAGCAGCGCGGGAGTGGGGACTGAAGCTTTCTTT
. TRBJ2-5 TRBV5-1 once CASSLGGIQETQYF TGCGCCAGCAGCTTGGGAGGGATCCAAGAGACCCAGTACTTC
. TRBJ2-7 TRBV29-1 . CSFTGNAYEQYF TGCAGCTTTACGGGAAACGCCTACGAGCAGTACTTC
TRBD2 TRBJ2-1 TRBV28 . CASSLNMGLDTYNEQFF TGTGCCAGCAGTTTAAACATGGGACTAGACACCTACAATGAGCAGTTCTTC
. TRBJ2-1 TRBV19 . CASGRGDSSYNEQFF TGTGCCAGTGGGCGGGGCGACTCCTCCTACAATGAGCAGTTCTTC
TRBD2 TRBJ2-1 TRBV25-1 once CASRGGTSGYNEQFF TGTGCCAGCAGGGGGGGAACTAGCGGCTACAATGAGCAGTTCTTC
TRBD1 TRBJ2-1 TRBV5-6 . CASSSDRGLLSYNEQFF TGTGCCAGCAGCAGCGACAGGGGGCTATTATCCTACAATGAGCAGTTCTTC
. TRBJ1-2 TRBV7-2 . CASSLSAGAGYTF TGTGCCAGCAGCTTAAGTGCGGGGGCTGGCTACACCTTC
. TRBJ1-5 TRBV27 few CASSSRGVWGEMGPQHF TGTGCCAGCAGTTCCCGTGGAGTCTGGGGGGAAATGGGGCCCCAGCATTTT
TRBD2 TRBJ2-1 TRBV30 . CAWTGSGGYNEQFF TGTGCCTGGACCGGAAGCGGGGGCTACAATGAGCAGTTCTTC
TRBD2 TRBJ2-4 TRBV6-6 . CASSDSASGTQYF TGTGCCAGCAGTGACTCGGCTAGCGGGACTCAGTACTTC
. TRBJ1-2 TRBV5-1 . CASSLAQGWGGYTF TGCGCCAGCAGCTTGGCCCAGGGGTGGGGCGGCTACACCTTC
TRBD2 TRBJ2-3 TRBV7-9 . CASSPVSGGADTQYF TGTGCCAGCAGCCCCGTGAGCGGGGGAGCAGATACGCAGTATTTT
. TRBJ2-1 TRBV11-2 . CASSRLRGGHEQFF TGTGCCAGCAGCCGGTTAAGGGGGGGCCATGAGCAGTTCTTC
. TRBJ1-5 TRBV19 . CASTPGRDYQPQHF TGTGCCAGTACTCCGGGGAGGGACTATCAGCCCCAGCATTTT
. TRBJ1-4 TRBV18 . CASSPYEETNEKLFF TGTGCCAGCTCACCGTACGAGGAAACTAATGAAAAACTGTTTTTT
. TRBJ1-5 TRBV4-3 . CASSQDNVWQGKQPQHF TGCGCCAGCAGCCAAGATAACGTGTGGCAGGGTAAGCAGCCCCAGCATTTT
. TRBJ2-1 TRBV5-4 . CASSLLGSGDNEQFF TGTGCCAGCAGCTTACTAGGCTCGGGAGACAATGAGCAGTTCTTC
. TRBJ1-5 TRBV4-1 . CASSLGPANQPQHF TGCGCCAGCAGCCTGGGCCCCGCCAATCAGCCCCAGCATTTT
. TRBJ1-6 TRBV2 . CASSSPVIHSPLHF TGTGCCAGCTCTAGCCCGGTTATCCACTCACCCCTCCACTTT
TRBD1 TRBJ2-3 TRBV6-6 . CASGSGGSTDTQYF TGTGCCAGCGGCTCAGGGGGAAGCACAGATACGCAGTATTTT
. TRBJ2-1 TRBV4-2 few CASRPYATAGSYNEQFF TGTGCCAGCAGACCCTACGCGACGGCGGGCTCCTACAATGAGCAGTTCTTC
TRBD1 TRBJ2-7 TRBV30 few CAWDAGSGPGQVYEQYF TGTGCCTGGGACGCGGGGTCCGGACCGGGACAGGTCTACGAGCAGTACTTC
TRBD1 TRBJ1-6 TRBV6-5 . CASRGDRRYNSPLHF TGTGCCAGCAGGGGGGACAGACGATATAATTCACCCCTCCACTTT
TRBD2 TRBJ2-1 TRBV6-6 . CASSFGREAGYNEQFF TGTGCCAGCAGTTTTGGGCGGGAGGCCGGATACAATGAGCAGTTCTTC